Sequencing of this T cell receptor (beta chain) was carried out in a study of blood T cell repertoires in COVID-19. About the study: Collection of acute and convalescent COVID-19 samples took place in the United States, Italy and Spain. PBMCs, B-cell-depleted T cells, or T cells were the source of the cDNA or gDNA that made up the material.

From germline, CDR1 is SNHLY and CDR2 FYNNEI. The CDR3 consists of 13 residues. Trimming cost V 5 bases and J 3 bases; bases outside gene matches: 1. In the authors' methods: The authors estimated nucleated cell counts from reference gene primer amplification. Some clones are missing from TCRdb's copy, which holds only in-frame ones; the method was immunoSEQ multiplex PCR. The DNA was the basis for D and trimming; V, J and clone size are from that table. The sample includes 110,000 or so clones, under 90% of them seen just once. Sample: peripheral blood. The clonotype comes from a man aged 80 or over with acute or convalescent COVID-19. The chain is built from TRBV2 and TRBJ2-3; 8 bases are shared with TRBD1. CDR3 loop: CASSRQGTDTQYF. DNA of the CDR3: TGTGCCAGCAGTAGACAGGGGACAGATACGCAGTATTTT.